This T cell receptor beta chain was obtained from a study of blood T cell repertoires in COVID-19. Across the study: From the United States, Italy and Spain came samples of acute and convalescent COVID-19.

Measured with immunoSEQ multiplex PCR; TCRdb has only the in-frame clones, and not every one. The table records tens of thousands of clones, more than 65% of them present only once. V gave up 4 bases and J gave up 5 bases; unmatched junction bases: 10. Per the germline V gene, CDR1 is SGHRS and CDR2 is YFSETQ. This CDR3 spans 15 amino acids. This TCR came from a man aged 65 to 79 with acute or convalescent COVID-19. The sequenced material came from peripheral blood. The V gene is TRBV5-1, the J gene TRBJ1-1; 8 bases line up with TRBD1. CDR3 in amino acids: CASSLRTGRGTEAFF. The CDR3 nucleotides are TGCGCCAGCAGCCTCAGGACAGGGCGTGGGACTGAAGCTTTCTTT.